This T cell receptor beta chain was found in a study of CD8 T cells in Susac syndrome. Bulk CD8+ and CD4+ cells came from magnetic negative isolation; CD8+ TEMRA by FACS. An input of roughly 0.5 to 1 ug of RNA was subjected to reverse transcription using random hexamers. TCRdb ran MiXCR on the immunoSEQ multiplex PCR reads and lists one entry per CDR3 protein. Found here are about 180,000 distinct CDR3 sequences, approximately 93% of them singletons; the top ten hold over 0.08%. CDR1 LGHNA and CDR2 YSLEER come from the germline V gene. This CDR3 has 15 residues. The V end was cut by 0 bases, the J end by 4 bases, with 13 bases between.

This rearrangement joins TRBV4-3 to TRBJ2-7; D gene unclear. The TCR sequence derives from a human donor with multiple sclerosis. The sample consisted of CD4+ T cells from PBMCs. The CDR3 loop is CASSQDLAVWYEQYF. CDR3 sequence (DNA): TGCGCCAGCAGCCAAGACTTGGCCGTCTGGTACGAGCAGTACTTC.